Listed here is a single TCR beta chain. Measured with immunoSEQ multiplex PCR; TCRdb has only the in-frame clones, and not every one. The sample lists 10,000 to 15,000 clones, more than 60% seen once, with 0.94% in the top ten. This sample stems from a study of chemoradiotherapy in HPV16-positive cancers. The V gene's germline CDR1 is SGHVS and CDR2 FQNEAQ. Trimming cost V 3 bases and J 9 bases; bases outside gene matches: 9. The CDR3 contains 15 residues. The chain combines TRBV7-8 with TRBJ2-1, with 9 positions matching TRBD1. This clonotype was obtained from a human donor with HPV-associated anogenital cancer. Sampling was done from a patient who underwent chemoradiotherapy. CDR3 sequence reads: CASSFSGTGNTEQFF. The CDR3 DNA reads TGTGCCAGCAGCTTCTCCGGGACAGGGAACACTGAGCAGTTCTTC.